This T cell receptor (beta chain) was identified in a study of early T cells in non-severe SARS-CoV-2 infection. The overall study: Whole-blood bulk RNA, unsorted, was sequenced, and chains were unpaired. Study-wide findings and caveats: Matches to VDJdb favored anti-spike CD8 responses and missed private and CD4 specificities.

This clonotype was seen a handful of times. The antigen is undetermined. Each cDNA molecule carried a unique molecular identifier. MiXCR, applied by TCRdb to the 5' RACE reads, yields one record per CDR3 protein. The sample carries 45,000 to 70,000 distinct CDR3 sequences, less than 9.5% recorded once. V was trimmed by 1 base and J by 5 bases, leaving 14 bases between them. Germline V gene sequence: CDR1 SGHTA, CDR2 FQGNSA. The CDR3 length is 15 residues. The specimen was whole blood, collected at baseline. This clonotype was sampled from an adult who was a healthcare worker with PCR-confirmed SARS-CoV-2 infection or an uninfected control (not recorded which). The J gene is TRBJ2-5, the V gene TRBV7-2; possibly TRBD1 for D (6 bases). The CDR3 sequence is CASSLVQGRMETQYF. The CDR3, as DNA: TGTGCCAGCAGCTTAGTCCAGGGGCGTATGGAGACCCAGTACTTC.